This T cell receptor beta chain was obtained from a study of cytomegalovirus exposure and HLA in healthy donors. PCR amplification relied on 60 Vbeta primers (plus 13 Jbeta primers). Sequenced by immunoSEQ multiplex PCR; TCRdb stores in-frame clones only, minus some. The sample lists about 140,000 clones, 50% to 75% occurring once. This CDR3 comprises 15 residues. J gave up 9 bases and V 7 bases, and 7 bases lay outside the gene matches. Germline V gives CDR1 SNHLY, CDR2 FYNNEI. Note on this clone: As yet, its antigen is unknown.

General study findings and limits: From TCR beta sequences, most subjects' HLA-A and HLA-B alleles were reportedly predicted accurately. In a later analysis, at a false discovery rate of 0.05, roughly 17,000 TCR beta sequences were associated with HLA alleles. Presence/absence analyses supposed approximately even sequencing depth among donors. Some TCR beta chains (164 of them) were listed as cytomegalovirus-associated.

Sequences were obtained from PBMCs. The source is a middle-aged woman in good health and CMV-seronegative. The rearrangement uses TRBV2 and TRBJ2-1; the match to TRBD2 covers 15 bases. CDR3 sequence reads: CASIGLAGGPSEQFF. The CDR3 nucleotides are TGTGCCAGCATCGGACTAGCGGGGGGGCCTAGTGAGCAGTTCTTC.